This record concerns one T cell receptor beta chain sequence. The antigen remains unidentified. The CDR3 extends over 15 amino acids. The germline V gene encodes CDR1 MNHEY and CDR2 SVGAGI. This sample is drawn from a study of T cells expressing NK-cell markers. Looking at the study overall: In sorted CD3+CD56+NKG2C+, CD3+CD56+NKG2C- and CD3+CD56-NKG2C+ T cells, TCR beta repertoires were obtained.

No DNA is given; TCRdb re-called the 5' RACE reads and lists each CDR3 protein once. This sample's table has almost 450,000 distinct CDR3 sequences. Overall study findings and caveats: A range of 1.0-7.0% of CD8+ T cells consisted of dominant NKG2C+ clonotypes in several donors. The CD3+CD56-NKG2C+ fraction of several donors was also led by these clonotypes.

Sequenced: blood T cells: a sorted CD56 or NKG2C T cell subset, CD4+ or CD8+ T cells, or bulk PBMC T cells (not recorded which). V gene TRBV6-5 combines with J gene TRBJ2-5; TCRdb outputs TRBD2, but without DNA this stays unchecked. The TCR sequence derives from a woman between 18 and 70 years old in good health. This CDR3 reads CASSTSRSGRQTQYF.